These T cell receptor beta chains were read from a single sample in a study of blood T cell repertoires in COVID-19. Measured with immunoSEQ multiplex PCR; TCRdb has only the in-frame clones, and not every one. The table shows roughly 240,000 clones, with 70% to 90% occurring only once. Source material: peripheral blood. Source of these receptors: a man aged 60 to 69 who had recovered from COVID-19. CDR3s include the opening cysteine and the closing phenylalanine or tryptophan.

CDR3: CASSPYTEAFF; V: TRBV2
CDR3: CASSPRGLGYEQYF; V: TRBV11-2
CDR3: CAISESGVRETQYF; V: TRBV10-3
CDR3: CASSFSAGVEGYEQYF; V: TRBV5-4
CDR3: CSVAGQISYEQYF; V: TRBV29-1
CDR3: CASSHGQEQRNYGYTF; V: TRBV3-1/TRBV3-2
CDR3: CASSVTGERADTQYF; V: TRBV9
CDR3: CASRAEVKLETQYF; V: TRBV7-2
CDR3: CASSLASGFNNEQFF; V: TRBV5-1
CDR3: CAWSLTGANEKLFF; V: TRBV30
CDR3: CASSLNQGLNTEAFF; V: TRBV27
CDR3: CAISESGQGISNQPQHF; V: TRBV10-3
CDR3: CASSQDRGRIYNEQFF; V: TRBV3-1/TRBV3-2
CDR3: CASSLLGDRPELFF; V: TRBV5-6
CDR3: CASSDRTGVYTGELFF; V: TRBV6-1
CDR3: CASSTSSYNEQFF; V: TRBV6-5
CDR3: CASSSRQGGGPGELFF; V: TRBV7-3
CDR3: CASSLAAGGETQYF; V: TRBV5-1
CDR3: CASSQVFSNQDNEQFF; V: TRBV4-2
CDR3: CASSLDRRGEAFF; V: TRBV11-2